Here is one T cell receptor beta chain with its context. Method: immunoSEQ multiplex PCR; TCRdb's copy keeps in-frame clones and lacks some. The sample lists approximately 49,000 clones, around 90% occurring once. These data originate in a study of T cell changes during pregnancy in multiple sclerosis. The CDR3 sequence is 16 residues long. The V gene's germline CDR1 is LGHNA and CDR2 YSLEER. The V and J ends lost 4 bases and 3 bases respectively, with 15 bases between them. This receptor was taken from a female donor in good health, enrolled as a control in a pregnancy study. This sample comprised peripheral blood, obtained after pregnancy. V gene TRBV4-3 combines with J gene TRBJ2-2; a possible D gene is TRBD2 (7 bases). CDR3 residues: CASSRRGGRDTGELFF. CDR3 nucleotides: TGCGCCAGCAGCCGAAGGGGGGGCCGGGACACCGGGGAGCTGTTTTTT.